These T cell receptor beta chains were read from a single sample in a study of CD8 T cells in Susac syndrome. TCRdb ran MiXCR on the immunoSEQ multiplex PCR reads and lists one entry per CDR3 protein. The sample includes approximately 270,000 distinct CDR3 sequences, just under 95% of them seen just once. The sample taken for sequencing was CD4+ T cells from PBMCs. The receptors derive from a human donor with multiple sclerosis. Both conserved end residues are part of each CDR3. The D gene is left open where the match is weak.

V gene	J gene	D gene	CDR3 DNA	CDR3 protein
TRBV4-1	TRBJ2-1	NA	TGCGCCAGCAGCCTGGACTGGAACAATGAGCAGTTCTTC	CASSLDWNNEQFF
TRBV2	TRBJ1-1	NA	TGTGCCAGCACCCCCAGCCGGGGTTACACTGAAGCTTTCTTT	CASTPSRGYTEAFF
TRBV12-3/TRBV12-4	TRBJ2-5	TRBD2	TGTGCCAGCAGCTTCCATTCTAGCGGGGAGACCCAGTACTTC	CASSFHSSGETQYF
TRBV20-1	TRBJ1-5	NA	TGCAGTGCTACCCGGCGGGTTCGCAATCAGCCCCAGCATTTT	CSATRRVRNQPQHF
TRBV3-1	TRBJ2-5	NA	TGTGCCAGCAGCCAAGATCAAGTTTTGGAGACCCAGTACTTC	CASSQDQVLETQYF
TRBV9	TRBJ2-7	TRBD1	TGTGCCAGCAGCCCGAGACAGGGATTCTCCTACGAGCAGTACTTC	CASSPRQGFSYEQYF
TRBV3-1	TRBJ2-5	TRBD2	TGTGCCAGCAGCCACGGACTAGCGGGCCTTCAAGAGACCCAGTACTTC	CASSHGLAGLQETQYF
TRBV5-1	TRBJ2-3	NA	TGCGCCAGCAGCTCCCTAAGGGCAGATACGCAGTATTTT	CASSSLRADTQYF
TRBV28	TRBJ2-5	NA	TGTGCCAGCGTCGACAGTGGAATTGAGACCCAGTACTTC	CASVDSGIETQYF
TRBV6-5	TRBJ1-2	TRBD1	TGTGCCAGCAGGATGACAGGGTCCTATGGCTACACCTTC	CASRMTGSYGYTF
TRBV6-5	TRBJ1-3	NA	TGTGCCAGCAGTTACCGACGGAGCTCTGGAAACACCATATATTTT	CASSYRRSSGNTIYF
TRBV19	TRBJ2-1	NA	TGTGCCAGTAGAGGCCGGGACTACAATGAGCAGTTCTTC	CASRGRDYNEQFF
TRBV10-3	TRBJ1-1	TRBD1	TGTGCCATCAGTGTTACTACGACAGGGGTAGAGGAAGCTTTCTTT	CAISVTTTGVEEAFF
TRBV5-1	TRBJ2-3	NA	TGCGCCAGCAGTTCCGGGCCGAGCACAGATACGCAGTATTTT	CASSSGPSTDTQYF
TRBV6-1	TRBJ2-3	NA	TGTGCCAGCAGAGCACTCCTTGCAGGGTACAGAGCAGATACGCAGTATTTT	CASRALLAGYRADTQYF
TRBV2	TRBJ1-5	NA	TGTGCCAGCGCCACCATCTACGGCAATCAGCCCCAGCATTTT	CASATIYGNQPQHF